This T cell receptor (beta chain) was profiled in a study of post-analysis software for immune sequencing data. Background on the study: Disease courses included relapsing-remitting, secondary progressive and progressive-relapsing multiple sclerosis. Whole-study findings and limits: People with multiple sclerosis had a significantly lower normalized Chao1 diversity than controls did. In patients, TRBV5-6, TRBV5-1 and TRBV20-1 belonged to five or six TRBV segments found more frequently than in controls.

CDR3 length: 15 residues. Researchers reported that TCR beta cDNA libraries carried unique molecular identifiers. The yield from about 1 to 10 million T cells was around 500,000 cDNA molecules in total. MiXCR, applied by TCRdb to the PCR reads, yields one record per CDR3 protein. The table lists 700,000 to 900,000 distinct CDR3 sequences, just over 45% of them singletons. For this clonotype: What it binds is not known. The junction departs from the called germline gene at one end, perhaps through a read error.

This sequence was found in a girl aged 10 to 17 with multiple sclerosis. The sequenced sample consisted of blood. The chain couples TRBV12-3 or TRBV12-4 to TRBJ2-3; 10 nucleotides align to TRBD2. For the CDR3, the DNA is TGTGCCAGCAGCACACTAGCGGGGAGCATAGATACGCAGTATTTT. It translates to CASSTLAGSIDTQYF.